This TCR beta chain was profiled in a study of CD8 T cells in ankylosing spondylitis. Study-level results: Blood from ankylosing spondylitis patients appeared to carry a characteristic roughly eight-variant TCR beta motif.

MiXCR was run by TCRdb on the 5' RACE reads, yielding one entry per CDR3 protein. This sample has about 390,000 distinct CDR3 sequences, with around 22% found just once. The table lists this clonotype with a few counts. Antigen: not known. V trimming: 5 bases; J trimming: 2 bases; junction bases outside the gene matches: 8. This CDR3 spans 14 amino acids. From germline, CDR1 is DFQATT and CDR2 SNEGSKA (reference sequence). The V and J genes are TRBV20-1 and TRBJ2-5, with TRBD1 matching 7 bases. The receptor was isolated from a male donor with ankylosing spondylitis. The material sequenced was blood, either unsorted or a sorted T cell fraction (not recorded which). The CDR3 DNA reads as TGCAGTGCTCCCATCGTGACAGGGCAAGAGACCCAGTACTTC. Amino acid sequence: CSAPIVTGQETQYF.